What follows are 9 T cell receptor beta chains derived from one specimen sequenced in a study of blood T cell repertoires in COVID-19. The table came from immunoSEQ multiplex PCR; TCRdb's copy has only in-frame clones and leaves some out. This table has under 250,000 clones, more than 65% appearing once. Sequencing input: peripheral blood. All receptors come from an elderly woman with acute or convalescent COVID-19.

Only a few counts were recorded for this clone. The V call is TRBV5-1, the J call TRBJ1-2, with 8 bases matching TRBD1. With 4 bases clipped from V and 12 bases from J, the junction kept 14 bases outside the gene matches. The germline CDR1 and CDR2 sequences are SGHRS and YFSETQ. The CDR3 is 14 amino acids. CDR3 in DNA: TGCGCCAGCAGCCCGGGGGAAAGACAGGGGCGGGACACCTTC. It is translated as CASSPGERQGRDTF.

This chain joins TRBV2 and TRBJ1-2, with D tentatively TRBD1 (5 bases). The V and J ends lost 4 bases and 6 bases respectively, with 9 bases between them. The CDR3 has 12 amino acids. Per the germline V gene, CDR1 is SNHLY and CDR2 is FYNNEI. The CDR3 sequence is CASSAQGDGYTF. The CDR3 bases are TGTGCCAGCAGTGCGCAGGGCGATGGCTACACCTTC. The whole variable domain, remainder taken from reference TRBV2 and TRBJ1-2, is EPEVTQTPSHQVTQMGQEVILRCVPISNHLYFYWYRQILGQKVEFLVSFYNNEISEKSEIFDDQFSVERPDGSNFTLKIRSTKLEDSAMYFCASSAQGDGYTFGSGTRLTVV.

The V call is TRBV11-1, the J call TRBJ1-2; a possible D gene is TRBD1 (5 bases). The V end was cut by 0 bases, the J end by 12 bases, with 14 bases between. Germline-derived CDR1 and CDR2 are SGHAT and FQDESV (reference sequence). The CDR3 has 13 residues. CDR3 in DNA: TGTGCCAGCAGCTTAGCGGGGCCAGGAGGGAACACCTTC. Residues: CASSLAGPGGNTF.

This clone was counted a few times. The V call is TRBV28, the J call TRBJ1-2; D is perhaps TRBD1 (6 bases). V was trimmed by 7 bases and J by 6 bases, leaving 21 bases between them. The CDR3 sequence is 15 residues long. CDR1 MDHEN and CDR2 SYDVKM come from the germline V gene. CDR3 in amino acids: CASILNPAGEHGYTF. DNA of the CDR3: TGTGCCAGCATTCTAAACCCCGCAGGGGAACATGGCTACACCTTC.

The chain employs TRBV2 and TRBJ2-2; 11 nucleotides agree with TRBD2. The germline V gene encodes CDR1 SNHLY and CDR2 FYNNEI. V lost 6 bases to trimming and J lost 1 base; unmatched junction nucleotides: 4. The CDR3 has 16 amino acids. The CDR3 DNA sequence: TGTGCCAGCAGCCTGACTAGCGGGATGAACACCGGGGAGCTGTTTTTT. Its translation: CASSLTSGMNTGELFF.

This chain joins TRBV7-9 and TRBJ2-1, with 14 positions matching TRBD2. Germline V gives CDR1 SEHNR, CDR2 FQNEAQ (reference sequence). The CDR3 has 18 residues. Germline trimming cut 5 bases from V and 8 bases from J; bases unmatched to any gene: 14. The CDR3 protein is CASSLGTSGRRVRDEQFF. The CDR3 DNA sequence: TGTGCCAGCAGCCTAGGGACTAGCGGGAGAAGGGTACGCGATGAGCAGTTCTTC.

V and J are TRBV15 and TRBJ1-2; D possibly corresponds to TRBD1 (5 bases). The V and J ends lost 2 bases and 2 bases respectively, with 12 bases between them. This CDR3 has 15 amino acids. CDR1 LNHNV and CDR2 YYDKDF come from the germline V gene (reference sequence). The CDR3 loop is CATSRTAGVNYGYTF. DNA of the CDR3: TGTGCCACCAGCAGAACTGCGGGGGTAAACTATGGCTACACCTTC. The full variable domain, completed using reference TRBV15 and TRBJ1-2, is DAMVIQNPRYQVTQFGKPVTLSCSQTLNHNVMYWYQQKSSQAPKLLFHYYDKDFNNEADTPDNFQSRRPNTSFCFLDIRSPGLGDTAMYLCATSRTAGVNYGYTFGSGTRLTVV.

This clone was seen just once. CDR3 sequence (DNA): TGTGCCACCAGTGAGTTTACCGGGACTGGGGGGACGCAGTATTTT. Its translation: CATSEFTGTGGTQYF. The genes are TRBV24-1 and TRBJ2-3, with D possibly being TRBD2 (6 bases). The CDR3 runs to 15 residues. CDR1 is KGHDR and CDR2 is SFDVKD in the germline V gene. The V gene lost 4 bases and the J gene lost 9 bases, with 19 bases spanning the gap.

The V gene is TRBV3-1 (or the pseudogene TRBV3-2), the J gene TRBJ2-3; 9 bases fit TRBD2. The junction had 6 bases not matched to a gene; V was cut back by 6 bases and J by 2 bases. The CDR3 runs 15 residues. CDR1 LGHDT and CDR2 YNNKEL come from the germline V gene (reference sequence). CDR3 DNA sequence: TGTGCCAGCAGTACGTCTAGCGGGATCACAGATACGCAGTATTTT. Its protein product is CASSTSSGITDTQYF.